These 5 T cell receptor beta chains originate from one sample sequenced in a study of Graves' ophthalmopathy and Graves' hyperthyroidism. CDR3 regions of TCR beta were amplified from RNA transcripts. Second-round multiplex PCR followed a first-round RT-PCR using HTBI primers. A single record per CDR3 protein comes from TCRdb applying MiXCR to the multiplex PCR reads. The table records about 400,000 distinct CDR3 sequences, 15% to 19% of them present only once. Specimen: peripheral blood. The receptors derive from a woman between 18 and 30 years old with stable Graves' hyperthyroidism.

This clonotype was seen ten or more times. This chain connects TRBV19 to TRBJ2-7; D is unresolved. Germline V CDR1 and CDR2: LNHDA, SQIVND (reference sequence). The CDR3 is made up of 14 amino acids. Trimming removed 3 bases from V and 0 bases from J, with 9 bases in between. The chain's CDR3 is CASSMAADSYEQYF. The CDR3 region has the DNA TGTGCCAGTAGTATGGCGGCCGACTCCTACGAGCAGTACTTC.

This clonotype was detected many times. CDR3 in DNA: TGTGCCAGCCAGGACAGGGGCAATCAGCCCCAGCATTTT. Translating gives CASQDRGNQPQHF. The J gene is TRBJ1-5, the V gene TRBV12-3 or TRBV12-4; TRBD1 aligns across 8 bases. J lost 2 bases, V lost 8 bases, and 2 bases had no gene match. This CDR3 region has 13 residues.

The chain carries TRBV4-2 and TRBJ1-2; D remains unclear. The germline gives CDR1 LGHNA, CDR2 YNFKEQ. The CDR3 contains 16 residues. With 0 bases removed from V and 2 bases from J, the gap between germline ends came to 13 bases. The CDR3 loop reads CASSQDPRVSNYGYTF. CDR3 DNA: TGTGCCAGCAGCCAAGATCCGCGGGTATCGAACTATGGCTACACCTTC.

This clonotype was counted ten times or more. The rearrangement uses TRBV11-2 and TRBJ1-6; D gene unclear. V was clipped by 5 bases and J by 7 bases, with 15 bases between them. CDR1 and CDR2 (germline): SGHAT, FQNNGV. This CDR3 has 15 amino acids. Here the CDR3 reads CASSTLAGKNSPLHF. The CDR3 DNA follows: TGTGCCAGCAGCACCCTAGCCGGGAAAAATTCACCCCTCCACTTT.

Ten or more counts support this clonotype. V and J are TRBV12-3 or TRBV12-4 and TRBJ1-2; TRBD1 aligns across 7 bases. This CDR3 has 14 residues. Trimming at V came to 2 bases and at J to 7 bases, leaving 7 bases not matched to a gene. CDR3 loop: CASSLSQGGSGYTF. DNA of the CDR3: TGTGCCAGCAGTTTAAGTCAAGGGGGCTCTGGCTACACCTTC.